What follows are 9 T cell receptor beta chains derived from one specimen sequenced in a study of cytomegalovirus exposure and HLA in healthy donors. TCRdb's copy holds only in-frame clones and misses some; the assay was immunoSEQ multiplex PCR. The table shows some 140,000 clones, with approximately 84% occurring only once. The source material was PBMCs. Receptors were obtained from a man aged 30 to 39 in good health and CMV-seropositive.

The chain couples TRBV7-2 to TRBJ2-5; tentatively, D is TRBD1 (6 bases). The germline gives CDR1 SGHTA, CDR2 FQGNSA. The CDR3 extends over 14 amino acids. Trimming stripped 5 bases from V and 7 bases from J, with 17 bases between. CDR3 in DNA: TGTGCCAGCAGCCCGGACAGCCGCTTAGGGACCCAGTACTTC. It codes for CASSPDSRLGTQYF.

This sequence joins TRBV18 and TRBJ2-5, with D possibly TRBD2 on 5 matching bases. The V end lost 2 bases, the J end lost 5 bases, and 15 bases lay between the germline ends. Germline CDR1 and CDR2: KGHSH and LQKENI. This CDR3 contains 15 residues. CDR3 coding DNA: TGTGCCAGCTCACCATCTCACGGGGATTTTGAGACCCAGTACTTC. Translated, it gives CASSPSHGDFETQYF. The variable domain in full, with the rest retrieved from reference TRBV18 and TRBJ2-5, is NAGVMQNPRHLVRRRGQEARLRCSPMKGHSHVYWYRQLPEEGLKFMVYLQKENIIDESGMPKERFSAEFPKEGPSILRIQQVVRGDSAAYFCASSPSHGDFETQYFGPGTRLLVL.

The V gene is TRBV18, the J gene TRBJ1-2, with a tentative D call TRBD1 (5 bases). Trimming shortened V by 3 bases and J by 2 bases, and 16 bases separated the two germline ends. The CDR3 is 16 amino acids. The germline gives CDR1 KGHSH, CDR2 LQKENI. In DNA, the CDR3 is TGTGCCAGCTCACCGGTTGGTGGGGCAGCAAACTATGGCTACACCTTC. Its protein is CASSPVGGAANYGYTF.

The V and J genes are TRBV7-9 and TRBJ2-3, with TRBD2 matching over 8 bases. This CDR3 region has 16 residues. Trimming cost V 2 bases and J 2 bases; bases outside gene matches: 6. Germline V gives CDR1 SEHNR, CDR2 FQNEAQ (reference sequence). CDR3 residues: CASSLYAAGATDTQYF. CDR3 DNA: TGTGCCAGCAGCTTATACGCAGCGGGGGCCACAGATACGCAGTATTTT.

This clone was recorded a few times. This chain connects TRBV19 to TRBJ2-7; TRBD1 agrees at 8 bases. Germline V CDR1 and CDR2: LNHDA, SQIVND (reference sequence). The CDR3 loop spans 15 amino acids. V was clipped by 5 bases and J by 2 bases; unmatched bases: 8. The CDR3 DNA is TGTGCCAGTAGTCCCGGACAGGGTAGAGCCTACGAGCAGTACTTC. Its protein product is CASSPGQGRAYEQYF.

V and J are TRBV25-1 and TRBJ2-2, with 7 nucleotides matching TRBD1. Germline CDR1 reads MGHDK; CDR2 reads SYGVNS. The J segment lost 4 bases and the V segment lost 8 bases, leaving 7 bases of the junction unmatched. The CDR3 totals 14 residues. CDR3 DNA: TGTGCCAGCGGCCGGGACAGTGGCACCGGGGAGCTGTTTTTT. It translates to CASGRDSGTGELFF. The full variable domain, with the rest looked up from reference TRBV25-1 and TRBJ2-2, is EADIYQTPRYLVIGTGKKITLECSQTMGHDKMYWYQQDPGMELHLIHYSYGVNSTEKGDLSSESTVSRIRTEHFPLTLESARPSHTSQYLCASGRDSGTGELFFGEGSRLTVL.

The sample holds one count of this clone. The chain recombines TRBV5-4 with TRBJ2-4, with 10 bases identical to TRBD2. This CDR3 has 15 residues. After removal of 4 bases from V and 6 bases from J, the junction contained 7 bases not matched to a gene. The germline V gene has CDR1 SGHNT and CDR2 YYREEE (reference sequence). The CDR3 DNA is TGTGCCAGCAGCGAGCCTTCTAGCGGGAGAAACATTCAGTACTTC. It codes for CASSEPSSGRNIQYF.

This clone was detected only a few times. This same CDR3 is encoded by further DNA sequences in the sample. This chain joins TRBV6-1 and TRBJ1-1; a weak D match, TRBD1 (6 bases). With 6 bases removed from V and 4 bases from J, the gap between germline ends came to 15 bases. The CDR3 is 14 amino acids. Germline assignment: CDR1 MNHNS and CDR2 SASEGT. CDR3 residues: CASRRGGLGTEAFF. The CDR3 DNA follows: TGTGCCAGCAGGAGGGGGGGACTGGGCACTGAAGCTTTCTTT.

CDR3 residues: CASSYGTSYGYTF. The CDR3 coding sequence is TGTGCCAGCAGTTACGGGACATCCTATGGCTACACCTTC. The gene calls are TRBV6-5 and TRBJ1-2, with D possibly matching TRBD1 (6 bases). The CDR3 loop spans 13 amino acids. From germline, CDR1 is MNHEY and CDR2 SVGAGI. Trimming removed 2 bases at V and 4 bases at J, with 8 bases between.